This entry lists 22 T cell receptor beta chains sequenced from one sample in a study of T cell responses to AZD1222 COVID-19 vaccine. Profiling relied on immunoSEQ multiplex PCR, and the TCRdb table lists in-frame clones only, not all of them. Among about 140,000 clones listed, roughly 90% were seen once. This sample comprised peripheral blood, obtained on day 0 of AZD1222 vaccination. Receptors were obtained from an adult in good health.

The chain combines TRBV19 with TRBJ2-3; D unclear. The CDR3 consists of 15 residues. The V and J ends lost 3 bases and 0 bases respectively, with 10 bases between them. Germline V gene sequence: CDR1 LNHDA, CDR2 SQIVND (reference sequence). In nucleotides, the CDR3 is TGTGCCAGTAGTATTGCAGCGCCTAGCACAGATACGCAGTATTTT. It yields the protein CASSIAAPSTDTQYF.

DNA for the CDR3: TGTGCCAGCAGCCTGGACGGTTGGTCTGGAAACACCATATATTTT. Amino acid sequence: CASSLDGWSGNTIYF. The chain carries TRBV5-5 and TRBJ1-3; D unclear. The germline V gene has CDR1 SGHKS and CDR2 YYEKEE (reference sequence). The CDR3 extends over 15 amino acids. The V and J ends lost 4 bases and 1 base respectively, with 12 bases between them.

The rearrangement links TRBV19 to TRBJ1-1, with a weak D call TRBD1 (5 bases). The length of the CDR3 is 14 residues. Per germline, CDR1 LNHDA and CDR2 SQIVND (reference sequence). Trimming shortened V by 3 bases and J by 0 bases, and 8 bases separated the two germline ends. CDR3 in amino acids: CASSMSGMNTEAFF. The CDR3 DNA reads as TGTGCCAGTAGTATGTCAGGGATGAACACTGAAGCTTTCTTT.

The chain combines TRBV11-2 with TRBJ2-7; TRBD1 agrees at 8 bases. The CDR3 has 15 residues. Germline V gives CDR1 SGHAT, CDR2 FQNNGV. The J segment lost 3 bases and the V segment lost 5 bases, leaving 9 bases of the junction unmatched. The CDR3 here is CASSARQGSGYEQYF. CDR3 in DNA: TGTGCCAGCAGCGCCCGACAGGGGTCAGGCTACGAGCAGTACTTC.

The table lists this clone with a count of one. The chain carries TRBV20-1 and TRBJ2-7; tentatively, D is TRBD1 or TRBD2 (5 bases each). V was trimmed by 7 bases and J by 6 bases, leaving 13 bases between them. From germline, CDR1 is DFQATT and CDR2 SNEGSKA (reference sequence). The CDR3 length is 11 residues. CDR3 amino acids: CSGGPLPEQYF. The CDR3 nucleotides read TGCAGTGGGGGACCCCTGCCCGAGCAGTACTTC.

The CDR3 coding sequence is TGTGCCAGCAGCGTAGGTCAATCCCAAACCTACGAGCAGTACTTC. This codes for CASSVGQSQTYEQYF. The J gene is TRBJ2-7, the V gene TRBV9; D call uncertain. The CDR3 consists of 15 residues. V was shortened by 0 bases and J by 2 bases, with 12 bases between the two germline ends. Germline CDR1 is SGDLS and CDR2 is YYNGEE. Drawing the rest from reference TRBV9 and TRBJ2-7, the complete variable domain is DSGVTQTPKHLITATGQRVTLRCSPRSGDLSVYWYQQSLDQGLQFLIQYYNGEERAKGNILERFSAQQFPDLHSELNLSSLELGDSALYFCASSVGQSQTYEQYFGPGTRLTVT.

V and J are TRBV18 and TRBJ1-1; no definite D call. The CDR3 totals 14 residues. Germline values: CDR1 KGHSH, CDR2 LQKENI. The ends were cut back, 5 bases at V and 0 bases at J, with 10 bases in the middle. CDR3 sequence: CASSSSGMNTEAFF. The CDR3, as DNA: TGTGCCAGCTCATCGTCGGGGATGAACACTGAAGCTTTCTTT.

As to this clone: An end of the junction does not agree with germline; a read error may underlie this. V is TRBV7-2 and J is TRBJ1-2; D gene unclear. Germline CDR1 is SGHTA and CDR2 is FQGNSA. This CDR3 contains 14 residues. The CDR3 loop reads CASSLDAIVPLGAF. The CDR3 nucleotides read TGTGCCAGCAGCTTAGACGCGATAGTCCCCCTTGGCGCCTTC.

The chain carries TRBV6-1 and TRBJ2-7, with 10 positions matching TRBD1. This CDR3 contains 15 residues. Germline V CDR1 and CDR2: MNHNS, SASEGT. The V and J ends lost 2 bases and 7 bases, in that order; junction bases with no gene match: 8. The CDR3 DNA reads as TGTGCCAGCAGTGAATGGACAGGGGGTGATCTGGAGCAGTACTTC. As protein: CASSEWTGGDLEQYF.

The rearrangement links TRBV15 to TRBJ2-7; possibly TRBD2 for D (7 bases). V shed 11 bases and J shed 5 bases, with 19 bases lying between them. Germline V lookup: CDR1 LNHNV, CDR2 YYDKDF (reference sequence). The length of the CDR3 is 13 residues. CDR3 loop: CASASRGGDEQYF. In nucleotides, the CDR3 is TGTGCCTCAGCTTCGAGAGGGGGGGACGAGCAGTACTTC.

This clone showed up just once. The chain employs TRBV18 and TRBJ2-1; weak D call: TRBD1 (5 bases). CDR1 is KGHSH and CDR2 is LQKENI in the germline V gene. The CDR3 extends over 12 amino acids. V was trimmed by 1 base and J by 10 bases, leaving 8 bases between them. The CDR3 sequence is CASSPLGREQFF. The DNA of the CDR3 is TGTGCCAGCTCACCACTGGGGCGGGAGCAGTTCTTC.

The CDR3 coding sequence is TGTGCCAGCAGTTCCGCAGGGGGCCCGCATTTT. It codes for CASSSAGGPHF. J is TRBJ1-5 and V is TRBV6-2 or TRBV6-3; 8 positions match TRBD1. The CDR3 is made up of 11 amino acids. Germline CDR1 is MNHEY and CDR2 is SVGEGT. After removal of 4 bases from V and 15 bases from J, the junction contained 5 bases not matched to a gene.

This clone was observed a few times. J is TRBJ2-7 and V is TRBV6-4, with TRBD2 matching over 8 bases. Losses at the gene ends were 3 bases for V and 6 bases for J; bases not matched to a gene: 10. CDR3 length equals 15 residues. Germline CDR1 MRHNA, CDR2 SNTAGT. The CDR3 DNA sequence: TGTGCCAGCAGTGATTCGGCTAGCGGGCTCTCCGAGCAGTACTTC. Its translation is CASSDSASGLSEQYF.

V gene TRBV11-2 combines with J gene TRBJ2-7; 13 nucleotides align to TRBD2. The germline CDR1 and CDR2 sequences are SGHAT and FQNNGV. The CDR3 sequence is 18 residues long. V dropped 2 bases and J dropped 0; count of bases not matched to a gene: 7. Here the CDR3 DNA reads TGTGCCAGCAGCTTACCCATGGGACTAGCGGGGCACTCCTACGAGCAGTACTTC. It codes for CASSLPMGLAGHSYEQYF.

This chain connects TRBV29-1 to TRBJ1-2, with 7 bases fitting TRBD1. This CDR3 is built from 12 residues. V shed 3 bases, J shed 2 bases, and the junction held 0 bases outside the gene matches. The V gene's germline CDR1 is SQVTM and CDR2 ANQGSEA. CDR3 coding DNA: TGCAGCGTTGAGGGACAGAACTATGGCTACACCTTC. It yields the protein CSVEGQNYGYTF.

This clone came up a few times. The rearrangement joins TRBV2 to TRBJ1-5; D gene unclear. The CDR3 has 17 amino acids. V was clipped by 3 bases and J by 3 bases, with 18 bases between them. The germline V gene has CDR1 SNHLY and CDR2 FYNNEI. CDR3 bases: TGTGCCAGCAGTGACGTCGTAGGTTTGCAGGTCAATCAGCCCCAGCATTTT. This gives the protein CASSDVVGLQVNQPQHF.

The V and J genes are TRBV6-5 and TRBJ2-7, with a tentative D call TRBD1 (5 bases). The CDR3 extends over 14 amino acids. Germline V gene data show CDR1 as MNHEY and CDR2 as SVGAGI. Trimming stripped 0 bases from V and 3 bases from J, with 9 bases between. CDR3 protein: CASSYSAGNYEQYF. For the CDR3, the DNA is TGTGCCAGCAGTTACTCGGCAGGGAACTACGAGCAGTACTTC.

The chain employs TRBV7-9 and TRBJ2-1; TRBD2 matches at 9 bases. The germline CDR1 and CDR2 sequences are SEHNR and FQNEAQ (reference sequence). The CDR3 spans 16 residues. The trim removed 4 bases at V and 8 bases at J, leaving 12 bases unmatched. The CDR3 is CASSSPRGGRAYEQFF. CDR3 DNA: TGTGCCAGCAGCTCTCCCCGGGGCGGGAGGGCGTATGAGCAGTTCTTC.

V gene TRBV6-5 combines with J gene TRBJ1-1; D ambiguous. V lost 5 bases and J 4 bases, leaving 11 bases between the germline ends. Germline-derived CDR1 and CDR2 are MNHEY and SVGAGI. This CDR3 is 13 amino acids long. This CDR3 is CASSPTWGTEAFF. DNA of the CDR3: TGTGCCAGCAGTCCGACCTGGGGCACTGAAGCTTTCTTT.

This chain joins TRBV5-1 and TRBJ1-2; TRBD1 matches at 8 bases. The V and J ends lost 4 bases and 8 bases, in that order; junction bases with no gene match: 10. The CDR3 sequence is 14 residues long. CDR1 and CDR2 from the germline V gene are SGHRS and YFSETQ. CDR3 residues: CASSPTDREQGYTF. Written as DNA, the CDR3 is TGCGCCAGCAGCCCCACGGACAGGGAGCAAGGCTACACCTTC.

The V gene is TRBV7-6, the J gene TRBJ1-3; D not resolved. Trimming shortened V by 1 base and J by 3 bases, and 7 bases separated the two germline ends. Per the germline V gene, CDR1 is SGHVS and CDR2 is FNYEAQ. The CDR3 sequence is 14 residues long. In nucleotides, the CDR3 is TGTGCCAGCAGCTTAGGAGGGAATGGAAACACCATATATTTT. The encoded protein is CASSLGGNGNTIYF.

The chain combines TRBV7-8 with TRBJ1-2, with 7 bases matching TRBD1. Germline V lookup: CDR1 SGHVS, CDR2 FQNEAQ. The CDR3 spans 14 residues. V shed 5 bases, J shed 6 bases, and the junction held 9 bases outside the gene matches. In nucleotides, the CDR3 is TGTGCCAGCAGCCTCAGGGGGGGCACGAATGGCTACACCTTC. Translated: CASSLRGGTNGYTF.